This record concerns one T cell receptor beta chain sequence. Per germline, CDR1 SGHRS and CDR2 YFSETQ. V shed 5 bases and J 2 bases; nucleotides not matched to a gene: 8. The CDR3 contains 15 residues. The data were obtained in a study of patients and donors after allogeneic stem cell transplantation. TCRdb redid the calling of the RT-PCR reads with MiXCR, one entry per CDR3 protein. This table has approximately 430,000 distinct CDR3 sequences, 16% appearing once. Input material: blood, either unsorted or a sorted T cell fraction (not recorded which). The TCR sequence derives from a human donor who was either an allogeneic HSCT recipient or a stem cell or donor lymphocyte infusion donor (not recorded which). It is not recorded whose cells these are; they may come from a transplant donor. The chain employs TRBV5-1 and TRBJ1-1, with TRBD1 matching 8 bases. CDR3: CASRSRQGRNTEAFF. The CDR3 region has the DNA TGCGCCAGCAGATCCAGACAGGGGAGAAACACTGAAGCTTTCTTT.